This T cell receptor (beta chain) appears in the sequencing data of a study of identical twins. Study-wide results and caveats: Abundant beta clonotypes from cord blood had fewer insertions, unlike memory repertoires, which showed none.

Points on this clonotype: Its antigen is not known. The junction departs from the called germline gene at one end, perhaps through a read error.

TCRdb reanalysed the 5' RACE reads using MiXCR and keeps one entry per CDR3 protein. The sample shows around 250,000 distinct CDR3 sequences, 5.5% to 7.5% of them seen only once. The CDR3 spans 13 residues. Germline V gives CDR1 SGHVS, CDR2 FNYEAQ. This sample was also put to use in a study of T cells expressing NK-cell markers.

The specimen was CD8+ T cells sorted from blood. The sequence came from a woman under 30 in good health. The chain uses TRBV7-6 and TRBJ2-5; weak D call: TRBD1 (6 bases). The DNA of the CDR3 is TGTGCCAGCAGCCACAGGGTCCGAGAGCCCCAGTACTTC. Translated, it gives CASSHRVREPQYF.